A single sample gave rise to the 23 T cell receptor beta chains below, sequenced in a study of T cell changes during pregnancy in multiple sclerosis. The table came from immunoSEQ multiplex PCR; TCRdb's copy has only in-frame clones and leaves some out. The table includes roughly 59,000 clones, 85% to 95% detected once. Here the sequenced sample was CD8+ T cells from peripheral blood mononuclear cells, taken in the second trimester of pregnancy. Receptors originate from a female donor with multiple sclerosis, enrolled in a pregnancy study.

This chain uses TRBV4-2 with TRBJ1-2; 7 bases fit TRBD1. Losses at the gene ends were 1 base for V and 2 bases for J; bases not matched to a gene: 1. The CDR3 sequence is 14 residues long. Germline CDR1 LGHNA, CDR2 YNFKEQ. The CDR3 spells CASSQGDSNYGYTF. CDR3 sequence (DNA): TGTGCCAGCAGCCAAGGGGACAGCAACTATGGCTACACCTTC.

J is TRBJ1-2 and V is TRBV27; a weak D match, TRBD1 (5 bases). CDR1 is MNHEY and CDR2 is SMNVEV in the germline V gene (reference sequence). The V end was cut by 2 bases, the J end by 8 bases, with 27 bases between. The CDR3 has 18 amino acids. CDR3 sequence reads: CASSLGGTYGPAYGGYTF. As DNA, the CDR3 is TGTGCCAGCAGTTTAGGGGGGACGTATGGCCCAGCCTATGGCGGCTACACCTTC.

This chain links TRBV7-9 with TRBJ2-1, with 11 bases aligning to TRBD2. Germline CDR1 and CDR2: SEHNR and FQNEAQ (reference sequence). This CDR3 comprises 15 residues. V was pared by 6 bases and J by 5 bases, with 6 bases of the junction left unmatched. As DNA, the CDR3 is TGTGCCAGCAGGTCCGGGACTAGCGGTAACAATGAGCAGTTCTTC. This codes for CASRSGTSGNNEQFF. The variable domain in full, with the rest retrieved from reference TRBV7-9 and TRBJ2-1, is DTGVSQNPRHKITKRGQNVTFRCDPISEHNRLYWYRQTLGQGPEFLTYFQNEAQLEKSRLLSDRFSAERPKGSFSTLEIQRTEQGDSAMYLCASRSGTSGNNEQFFGPGTRLTVL.

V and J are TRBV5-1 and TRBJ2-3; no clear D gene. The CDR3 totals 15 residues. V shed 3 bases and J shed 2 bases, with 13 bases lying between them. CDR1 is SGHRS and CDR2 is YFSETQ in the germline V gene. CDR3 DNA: TGCGCCAGCAGCTCCCGGCGGAGCGACACAGATACGCAGTATTTT. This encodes CASSSRRSDTDTQYF.

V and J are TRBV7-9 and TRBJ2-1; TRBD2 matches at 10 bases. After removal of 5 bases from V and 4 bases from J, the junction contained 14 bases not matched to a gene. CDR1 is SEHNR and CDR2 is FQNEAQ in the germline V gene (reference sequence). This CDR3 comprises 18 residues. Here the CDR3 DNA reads TGTGCCAGCAGCCAGGAAACTAGCGGGATCCCAATTTACAATGAGCAGTTCTTC. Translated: CASSQETSGIPIYNEQFF.

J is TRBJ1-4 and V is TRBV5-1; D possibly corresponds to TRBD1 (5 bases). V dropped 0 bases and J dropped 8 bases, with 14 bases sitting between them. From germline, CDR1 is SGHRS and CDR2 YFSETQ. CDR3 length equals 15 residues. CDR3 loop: CASSLGQFTSEKLFF. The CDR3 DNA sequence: TGCGCCAGCAGCTTGGGACAGTTCACCTCAGAAAAACTGTTTTTT. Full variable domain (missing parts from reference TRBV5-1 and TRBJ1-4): KAGVTQTPRYLIKTRGQQVTLSCSPISGHRSVSWYQQTPGQGLQFLFEYFSETQRNKGNFPGRFSGRQFSNSRSEMNVSTLELGDSALYLCASSLGQFTSEKLFFGSGTQLSVL.

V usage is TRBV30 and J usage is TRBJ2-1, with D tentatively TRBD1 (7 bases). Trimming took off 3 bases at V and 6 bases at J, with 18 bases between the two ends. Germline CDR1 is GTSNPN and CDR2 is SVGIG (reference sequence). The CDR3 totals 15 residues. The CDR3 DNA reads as TGTGCCTGGAGATCAACTTACCAGGGGGGCAATGAGCAGTTCTTC. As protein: CAWRSTYQGGNEQFF.

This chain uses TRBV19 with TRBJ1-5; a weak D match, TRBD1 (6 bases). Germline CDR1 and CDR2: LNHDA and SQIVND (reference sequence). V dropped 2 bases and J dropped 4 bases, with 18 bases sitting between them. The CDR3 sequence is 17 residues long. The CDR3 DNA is TGTGCCAGTAGTATACCCAGGGGAGTTCCGTCGAATCAGCCCCAGCATTTT. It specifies CASSIPRGVPSNQPQHF.

The CDR3 here is CASSSGTSKRREVDTQYF. The CDR3 DNA reads as TGTGCCAGCAGCTCCGGGACTAGCAAAAGGAGGGAGGTAGATACGCAGTATTTT. This rearrangement joins TRBV7-9 to TRBJ2-3; 9 nucleotides match TRBD2. J gave up 5 bases and V 4 bases, and 16 bases lay outside the gene matches. There are 18 residues in the CDR3. CDR1 is SEHNR and CDR2 is FQNEAQ in the germline V gene (reference sequence).

This CDR3 is CASSPAVAGPYGDTQYF. Written as DNA, the CDR3 is TGCGCCAGCAGCCCCGCCGTGGCAGGGCCTTACGGGGATACGCAGTATTTT. The chain links TRBV5-1 to TRBJ2-3; D may be TRBD1 (5 bases). The CDR3 sequence is 17 residues long. CDR1 is SGHRS and CDR2 is YFSETQ in the germline V gene. Trimming took 4 bases from V and 6 from J, leaving 24 bases between them.

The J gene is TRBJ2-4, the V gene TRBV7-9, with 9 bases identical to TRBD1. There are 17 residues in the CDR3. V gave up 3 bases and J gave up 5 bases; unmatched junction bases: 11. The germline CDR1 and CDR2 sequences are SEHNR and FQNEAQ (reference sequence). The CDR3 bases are TGTGCCAGCAGCTTTAACGAATACAGGGGGCAGGAAAACATTCAGTACTTC. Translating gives CASSFNEYRGQENIQYF.

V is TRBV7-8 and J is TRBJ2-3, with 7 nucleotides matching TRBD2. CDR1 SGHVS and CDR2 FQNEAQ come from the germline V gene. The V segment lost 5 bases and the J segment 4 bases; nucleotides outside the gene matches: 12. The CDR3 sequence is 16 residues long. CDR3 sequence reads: CASSPPRGSGADTQYF. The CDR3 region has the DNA TGTGCCAGCAGCCCCCCCCGGGGAAGCGGGGCAGATACGCAGTATTTT.

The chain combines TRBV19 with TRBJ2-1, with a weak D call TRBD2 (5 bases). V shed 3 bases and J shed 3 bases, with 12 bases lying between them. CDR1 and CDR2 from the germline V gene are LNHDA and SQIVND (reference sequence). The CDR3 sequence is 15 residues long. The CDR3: CASSMGTGIYNEQFF. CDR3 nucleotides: TGTGCCAGTAGTATGGGAACGGGAATCTACAATGAGCAGTTCTTC.

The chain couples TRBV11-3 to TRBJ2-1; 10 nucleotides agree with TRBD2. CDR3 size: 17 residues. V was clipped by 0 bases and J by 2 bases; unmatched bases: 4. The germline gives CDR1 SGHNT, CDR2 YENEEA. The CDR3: CASSLDPSGSTYNEQFF. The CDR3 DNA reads TGTGCCAGCAGCTTAGACCCTAGCGGGAGCACCTACAATGAGCAGTTCTTC.

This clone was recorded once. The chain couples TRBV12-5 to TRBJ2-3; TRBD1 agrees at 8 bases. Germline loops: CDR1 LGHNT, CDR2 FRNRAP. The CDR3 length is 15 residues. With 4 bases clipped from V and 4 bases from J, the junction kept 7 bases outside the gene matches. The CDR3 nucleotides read TGTGCTAGTGGTTGGCCGGGACAGGACTCAGATACGCAGTATTTT. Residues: CASGWPGQDSDTQYF.

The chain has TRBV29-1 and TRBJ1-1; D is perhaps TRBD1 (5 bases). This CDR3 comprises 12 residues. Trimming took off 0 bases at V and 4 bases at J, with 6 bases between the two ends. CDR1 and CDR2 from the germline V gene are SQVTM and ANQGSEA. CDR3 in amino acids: CSVEDGGTEAFF. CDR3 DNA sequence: TGCAGCGTTGAAGACGGGGGCACTGAAGCTTTCTTT.

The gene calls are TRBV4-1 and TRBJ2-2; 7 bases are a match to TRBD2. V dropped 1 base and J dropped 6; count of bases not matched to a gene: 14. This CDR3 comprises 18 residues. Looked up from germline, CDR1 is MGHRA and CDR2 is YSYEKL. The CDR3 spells CASSQARKTGLSAGELFF. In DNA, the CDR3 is TGCGCCAGCAGCCAAGCGAGAAAGACGGGACTATCGGCCGGGGAGCTGTTTTTT.

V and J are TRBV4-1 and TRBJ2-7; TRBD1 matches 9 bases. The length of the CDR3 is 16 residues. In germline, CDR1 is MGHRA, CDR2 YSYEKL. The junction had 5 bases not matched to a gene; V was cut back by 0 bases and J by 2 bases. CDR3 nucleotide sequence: TGCGCCAGCAGCCAAGATCAAGGACAGGGGACCTACGAGCAGTACTTC. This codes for CASSQDQGQGTYEQYF.

In nucleotides, the CDR3 is TGTGCCAGCAGCCAGGGATGGGGGAGGTTTCTCACAGATACGCAGTATTTT. Its protein product is CASSQGWGRFLTDTQYF. This chain uses TRBV7-8 with TRBJ2-3, with D perhaps TRBD2 (6 bases). There are 17 residues in the CDR3. Per germline, CDR1 SGHVS and CDR2 FQNEAQ. The ends were cut back, 5 bases at V and 2 bases at J, with 20 bases in the middle.

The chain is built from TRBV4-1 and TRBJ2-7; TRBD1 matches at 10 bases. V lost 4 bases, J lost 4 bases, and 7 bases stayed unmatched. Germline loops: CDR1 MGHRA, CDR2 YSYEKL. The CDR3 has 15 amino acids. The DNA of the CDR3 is TGCGCCAGCAGCCTCCGGACAGGGGGTCTGTACGAGCAGTACTTC. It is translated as CASSLRTGGLYEQYF.

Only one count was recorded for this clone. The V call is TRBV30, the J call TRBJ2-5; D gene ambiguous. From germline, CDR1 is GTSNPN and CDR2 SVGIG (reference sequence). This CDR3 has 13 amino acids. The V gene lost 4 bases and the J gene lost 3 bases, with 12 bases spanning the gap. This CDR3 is CAWIEQDEETQYF. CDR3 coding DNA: TGTGCCTGGATCGAGCAGGATGAAGAGACCCAGTACTTC.

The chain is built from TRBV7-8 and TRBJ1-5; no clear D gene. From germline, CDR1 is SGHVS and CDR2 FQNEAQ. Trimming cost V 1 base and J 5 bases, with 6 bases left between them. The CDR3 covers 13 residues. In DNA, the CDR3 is TGTGCCAGCAGCTTAGAGGAGGATCAGCCCCAGCATTTT. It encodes CASSLEEDQPQHF.

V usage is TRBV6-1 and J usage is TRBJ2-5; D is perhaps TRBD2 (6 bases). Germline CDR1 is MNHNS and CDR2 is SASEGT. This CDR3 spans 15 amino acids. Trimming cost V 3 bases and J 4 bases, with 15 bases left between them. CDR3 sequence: CASSEAAGTGETQYF. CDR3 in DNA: TGTGCCAGCAGTGAGGCGGCAGGGACTGGAGAGACCCAGTACTTC.